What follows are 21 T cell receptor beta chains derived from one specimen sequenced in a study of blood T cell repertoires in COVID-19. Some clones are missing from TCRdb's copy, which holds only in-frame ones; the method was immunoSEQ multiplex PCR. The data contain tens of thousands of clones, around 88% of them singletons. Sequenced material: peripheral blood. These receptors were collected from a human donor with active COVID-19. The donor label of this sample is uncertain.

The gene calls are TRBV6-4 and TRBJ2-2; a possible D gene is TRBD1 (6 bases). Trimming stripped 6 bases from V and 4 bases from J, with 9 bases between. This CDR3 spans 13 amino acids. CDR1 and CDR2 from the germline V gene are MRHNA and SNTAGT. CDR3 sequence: CASSTTGTGELFF. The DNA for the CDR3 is TGTGCCAGCAGCACGACAGGCACCGGGGAGCTGTTTTTT.

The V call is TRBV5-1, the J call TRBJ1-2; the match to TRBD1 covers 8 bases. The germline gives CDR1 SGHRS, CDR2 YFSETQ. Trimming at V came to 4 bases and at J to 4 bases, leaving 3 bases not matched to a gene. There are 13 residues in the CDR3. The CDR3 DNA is TGCGCCAGCAGCCCGGACAGGGTCTATGGCTACACCTTC. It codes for CASSPDRVYGYTF.

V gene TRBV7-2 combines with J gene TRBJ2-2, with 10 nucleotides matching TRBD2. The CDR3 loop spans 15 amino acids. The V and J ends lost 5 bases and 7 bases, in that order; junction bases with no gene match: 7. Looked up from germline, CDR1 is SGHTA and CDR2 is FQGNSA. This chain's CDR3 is CASSPSSGGVGELFF. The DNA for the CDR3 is TGTGCCAGCAGCCCCTCCAGCGGGGGGGTCGGGGAGCTGTTTTTT.

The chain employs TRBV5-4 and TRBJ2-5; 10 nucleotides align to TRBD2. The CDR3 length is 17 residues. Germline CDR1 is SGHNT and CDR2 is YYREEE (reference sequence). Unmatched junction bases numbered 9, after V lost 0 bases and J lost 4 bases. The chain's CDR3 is CASSLDPAGGKGETQYF. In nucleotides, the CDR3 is TGTGCCAGCAGCTTGGACCCAGCGGGGGGGAAGGGAGAGACCCAGTACTTC.

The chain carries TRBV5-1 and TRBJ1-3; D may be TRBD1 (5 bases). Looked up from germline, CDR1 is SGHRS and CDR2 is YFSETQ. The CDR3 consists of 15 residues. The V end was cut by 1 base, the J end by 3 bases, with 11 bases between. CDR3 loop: CASSLWQGSGNTIYF. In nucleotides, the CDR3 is TGCGCCAGCAGCTTGTGGCAGGGAAGTGGAAACACCATATATTTT.

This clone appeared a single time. Here the CDR3 DNA reads TGTGCCAGCAGCTTACGGAGTGGAGGGACGGAGACCCAGTACTTC. This codes for CASSLRSGGTETQYF. The J gene is TRBJ2-5, the V gene TRBV7-9; D is possibly TRBD2 (6 bases). V lost 2 bases to trimming and J lost 5 bases, with 15 bases between them. The CDR3 runs 15 residues. Germline V CDR1 and CDR2: SEHNR, FQNEAQ (reference sequence).

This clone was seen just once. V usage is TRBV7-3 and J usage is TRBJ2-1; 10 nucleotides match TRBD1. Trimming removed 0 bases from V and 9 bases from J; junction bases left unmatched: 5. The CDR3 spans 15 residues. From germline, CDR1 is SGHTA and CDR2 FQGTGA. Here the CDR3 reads CASSLTGQGVGEQFF. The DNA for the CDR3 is TGTGCCAGCAGCTTAACTGGACAGGGGGTCGGTGAGCAGTTCTTC. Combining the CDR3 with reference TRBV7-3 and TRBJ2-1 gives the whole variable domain GAGVSQTPSNKVTEKGKYVELRCDPISGHTALYWYRQSLGQGPEFLIYFQGTGAADDSGLPNDRFFAVRPEGSVSTLKIQRTERGDSAVYLCASSLTGQGVGEQFFGPGTRLTVL.

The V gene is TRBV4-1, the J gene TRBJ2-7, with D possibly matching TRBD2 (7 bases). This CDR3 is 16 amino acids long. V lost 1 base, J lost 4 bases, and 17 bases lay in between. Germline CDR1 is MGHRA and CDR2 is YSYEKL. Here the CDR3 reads CASSQAGPGGTYEQYF. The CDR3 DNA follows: TGCGCCAGCAGCCAAGCAGGGCCGGGGGGCACTTACGAGCAGTACTTC.

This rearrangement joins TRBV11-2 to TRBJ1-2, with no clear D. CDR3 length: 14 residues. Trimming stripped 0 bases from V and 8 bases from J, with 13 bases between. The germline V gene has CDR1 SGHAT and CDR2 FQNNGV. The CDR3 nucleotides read TGTGCCAGCAGCTTAGAAGCGAGAGGGATCGGCTACACCTTC. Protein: CASSLEARGIGYTF.

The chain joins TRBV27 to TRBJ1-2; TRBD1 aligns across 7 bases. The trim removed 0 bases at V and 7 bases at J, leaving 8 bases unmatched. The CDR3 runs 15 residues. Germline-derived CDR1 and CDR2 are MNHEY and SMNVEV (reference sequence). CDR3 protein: CASSLSGQLPLGYTF. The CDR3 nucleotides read TGTGCCAGCAGTTTATCGGGACAGCTCCCCCTTGGCTACACCTTC.

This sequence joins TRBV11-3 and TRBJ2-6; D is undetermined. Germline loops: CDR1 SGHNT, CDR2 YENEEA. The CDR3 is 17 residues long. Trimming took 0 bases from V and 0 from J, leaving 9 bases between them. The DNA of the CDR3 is TGTGCCAGCAGCTTAGATTACGGTAGCTCTGGGGCCAACGTCCTGACTTTC. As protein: CASSLDYGSSGANVLTF.

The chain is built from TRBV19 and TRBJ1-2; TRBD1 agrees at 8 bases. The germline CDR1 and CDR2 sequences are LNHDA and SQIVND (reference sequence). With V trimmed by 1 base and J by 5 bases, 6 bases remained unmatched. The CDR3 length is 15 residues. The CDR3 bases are TGTGCCAGTAGTATAGTCGTTGGGACAGGATATGGCTACACCTTC. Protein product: CASSIVVGTGYGYTF.

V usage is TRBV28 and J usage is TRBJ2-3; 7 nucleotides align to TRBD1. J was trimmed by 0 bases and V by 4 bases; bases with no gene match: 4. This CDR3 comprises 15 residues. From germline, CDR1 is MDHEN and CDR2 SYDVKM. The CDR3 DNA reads TGTGCCAGCAGTTCCGGACAGGACAGCACAGATACGCAGTATTTT. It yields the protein CASSSGQDSTDTQYF.

The CDR3: CASSHRTPGVAFEQYF. The CDR3 nucleotides read TGCGCCAGCAGCCACCGGACCCCCGGGGTGGCCTTCGAGCAGTACTTC. The rearrangement uses TRBV4-1 and TRBJ2-7, with D possibly matching TRBD2 (5 bases). The V and J ends lost 3 bases and 6 bases respectively, with 21 bases between them. The CDR3 runs to 16 residues. The V gene's germline CDR1 is MGHRA and CDR2 YSYEKL.

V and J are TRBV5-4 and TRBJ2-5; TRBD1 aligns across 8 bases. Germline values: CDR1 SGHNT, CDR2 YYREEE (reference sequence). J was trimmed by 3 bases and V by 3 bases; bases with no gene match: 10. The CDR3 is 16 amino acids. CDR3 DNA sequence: TGTGCCAGCAGCTCACGACACGCGACAGGGGAAGAGACCCAGTACTTC. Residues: CASSSRHATGEETQYF.

Written as DNA, the CDR3 is TGTGCCAGCAGTACCCGGCGGGGGGCCTACGAGCAGTACTTC. Residues: CASSTRRGAYEQYF. The chain couples TRBV6-2 or TRBV6-3 to TRBJ2-7; the match to TRBD2 covers 8 bases. V lost 5 bases, J lost 2 bases, and 5 bases stayed unmatched. Germline CDR1 is MNHEY and CDR2 is SVGEGT. The CDR3 is 14 amino acids.

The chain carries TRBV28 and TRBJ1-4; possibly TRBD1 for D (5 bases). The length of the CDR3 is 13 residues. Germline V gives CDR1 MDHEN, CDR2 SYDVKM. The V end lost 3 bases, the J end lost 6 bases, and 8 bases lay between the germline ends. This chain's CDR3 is CASSLDTHEKLFF. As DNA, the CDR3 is TGTGCCAGCAGTTTGGACACCCATGAAAAACTGTTTTTT.

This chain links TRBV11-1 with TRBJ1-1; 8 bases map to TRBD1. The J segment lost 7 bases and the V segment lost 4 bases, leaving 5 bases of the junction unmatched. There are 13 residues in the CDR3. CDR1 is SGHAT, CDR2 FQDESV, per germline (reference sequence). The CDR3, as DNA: TGTGCCAGCAGCTCCATGGACAGGGTTGAAGCTTTCTTT. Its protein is CASSSMDRVEAFF.

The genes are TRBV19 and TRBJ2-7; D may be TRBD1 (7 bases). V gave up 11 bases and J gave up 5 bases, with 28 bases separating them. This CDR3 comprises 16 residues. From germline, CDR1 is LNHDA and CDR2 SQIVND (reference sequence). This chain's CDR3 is CARFLRWGDRVHEQYF. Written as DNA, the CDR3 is TGTGCCCGCTTCCTCAGATGGGGGGACAGAGTCCACGAGCAGTACTTC.

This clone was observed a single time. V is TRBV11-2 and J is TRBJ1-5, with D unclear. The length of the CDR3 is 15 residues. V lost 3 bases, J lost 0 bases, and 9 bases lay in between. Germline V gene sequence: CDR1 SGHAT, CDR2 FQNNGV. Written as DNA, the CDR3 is TGTGCCAGCAGCTTTAACAGTGATAGCAATCAGCCCCAGCATTTT. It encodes CASSFNSDSNQPQHF.

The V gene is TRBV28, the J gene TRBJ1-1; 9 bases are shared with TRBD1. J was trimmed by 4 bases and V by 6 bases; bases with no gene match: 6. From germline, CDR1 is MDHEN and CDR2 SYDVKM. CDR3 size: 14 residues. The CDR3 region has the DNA TGTGCCAGCAGGGGGGGACAGGGAAGCACTGAAGCTTTCTTT. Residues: CASRGGQGSTEAFF.